What follows describes a single T cell receptor beta chain. It has no known antigen specificity. Nothing much larger sits one base from this clone, and base qualities are not available. The time point tag for this specimen amounts to: before anti-PD-1 therapy. Genomic DNA extracted from tumor biopsies or peripheral blood was used for bulk TCRbeta sequencing, with input ranging from about 616 ng to 6,500 ng. Histologically proven advanced or metastatic basal or squamous cell carcinoma was present in all patients, all of whom were poor candidates for surgical resection. Of the ten to eleven patients making up the basal cell carcinoma cohort, roughly 8 underwent bulk tumor TCR sequencing. The sample originates from a study of T cells in tumors after PD-1 blockade (dated by TCRdb to about 2019). Turning to the overall study: Prior checkpoint blockade, systemic immunosuppressant use, and recent radiotherapy or other anti-cancer therapy within 4 weeks were grounds for patient exclusion. A subset of patients also received ongoing daily vismodegib 150 mg during anti-PD-1 treatment. On average, peripheral blood samples had 95,000 to 120,000 TCR templates (range roughly 24,000-280,000) and 35,000 to 45,000 unique clonotypes. RECIST version 1.1 was used to evaluate clinical response. Patients were treated with either pembrolizumab 200 mg every 3 weeks or cemiplimab 350 mg every 2 weeks. Using site-matched tumors from BCC or SCC patients sampled before and after anti-PD-1 therapy, the study carried out paired single-cell RNA and TCR sequencing. To compare clonotypes in blood and tumor, bulk TCR sequencing was done on 10 peripheral blood samples taken from roughly five patients.

The study at large found these results: Where the novel T cell clones came from was not determined, and possible sources could include lymphoid organs or rare unexpanded clones inside the tumor or in the tumor periphery. Around 43% of tumor TCR clonotypes were found in blood, and some novel exhausted tumor clones appeared in pre-treatment blood, suggesting peripheral recruitment.

The immunoSEQ platform was used for deep TCRbeta sequencing. The original pipeline was this. Only productive rearrangements were exported from the immunoSEQ Analyzer for downstream analysis. T cell phenotypes were assigned to bulk TCRbeta clonotypes by matching to single-cell RNA+TCR-seq clones sharing the same TCRbeta sequence. Clone enrichment in tumor was computed as tumor frequency divided by PBMC frequency from bulk TCR sequencing. GLIPH was used to group TCRs into specificity groups, clusters of distinct TCRs likely recognizing common antigens via shared CDR3 motifs. TCRdb limited this immuneACCESS table to in-frame rearrangements with V and J called. A share of clones is missing; checked studies link under half to unresolved V genes, and the rest is unexplained. The V and J calls and clone size are taken from that table; D and trimming were inferred from the DNA. Recorded for this sample are approximately 59,000 clones; around three quarters of them occurred a single time. Jointly, the top ten make up 13% of the sample.

This receptor was identified in a human donor with basal cell carcinoma. The sample here was PBMCs, taken before anti-PD-1 treatment.

The CDR3 reads CASSYGSMNTGELFF. Here is the DNA: TGTGCCAGCAGTTACGGCTCGATGAACACCGGGGAGCTGTTTTTT. The chain is assembled from TRBV6-6 and TRBJ2-2; no confident D gene assignment can be made. Taken from cysteine to phenylalanine, the CDR3 has 15 residues. Only the CDR3 region is kept as DNA, spanning 45 bases read in frame from base 1. The V and J ends are trimmed by 2 bases and 1 base, leaving 8 bases between them. In the germline V gene (reference sequence), CDR1 corresponds to MNHNY and CDR2 to SVGAGI.